The entry below gives a single TCR beta chain sequence along with its context. PCR employed 60 Vbeta and 13 Jbeta primers. Libraries were prepared by immunoSEQ multiplex PCR; TCRdb keeps only in-frame clonotypes and omits some of them. This sample has 160,000 or so clones, with almost 80% found just once. This record comes from a study of cytomegalovirus exposure and HLA in healthy donors. The CDR3 totals 14 residues. This receptor was taken from a woman in her fifties or sixties in good health and CMV-seronegative. Sequenced sample: PBMCs. The genes are TRBV21-1 and TRBJ2-3; the D call in the table, TRBD1, was not verified against the DNA. TRBV21-1 is termed a pseudogene. CDR3 sequence reads: CASTRVGSTDTQYF. The CDR3 coding sequence is TGTGCCAGCACCCGCGTGGGCTCCACAGATACGCAGTATTTT.